This is a list of T cell receptor beta chains from one sample in a study of PD-1 blockade in mismatch repair-deficient tumors. The protocol was immunoSEQ multiplex PCR, while the TCRdb copy is restricted to in-frame clones and leaves out a portion. The data contain about 49,000 clones, under 85% of them singletons. Sequencing was performed on PBMCs, taken before pembrolizumab treatment. Every receptor here comes from an adult with mismatch repair-deficient cancer. Each CDR3 is given with its conserved first and last residue. A D gene is named only where the DNA matches it firmly. A row's size may be missing; if present it is once, few, many or a size class.

>TRBD1|TRBJ1-1|TRBV27|15|NA
CASSLQGASNTEAFF
TGTGCCAGCAGTTTGCAGGGGGCGTCTAACACTGAAGCTTTCTTT
>TRBD1|TRBJ1-5|TRBV5-1|15|few
CASSLGTAVNQPQHF
TGCGCCAGCAGCCTTGGGACAGCGGTTAATCAGCCCCAGCATTTT
>NA|TRBJ1-4|TRBV30|12|NA
CAWSQGSEKLFF
TGTGCCTGGAGTCAAGGCAGTGAAAAACTGTTTTTT
>TRBD1|TRBJ2-3|TRBV5-5|16|NA
CASSLSRTGGTDTQYF
TGTGCCAGCAGTCTGAGCCGGACAGGGGGCACAGATACGCAGTATTTT
>TRBD1|TRBJ2-7|TRBV11-3|15|NA
CASSQVGTGSYEQYF
TGTGCCAGCAGCCAAGTCGGGACAGGGAGCTACGAGCAGTACTTC
>NA|TRBJ1-4|TRBV5-1|16|NA
CASSLMVSPTNEKLFF
TGCGCCAGCAGCTTGATGGTGTCACCAACTAATGAAAAACTGTTTTTT
>NA|TRBJ2-3|TRBV4-1|14|NA
CASSQGRDTDTQYF
TGCGCCAGCAGCCAAGGTCGGGACACAGATACGCAGTATTTT
>TRBD2|TRBJ2-1|TRBV5-1|15|NA
CASSLSGSSYNEQFF
TGCGCCAGCAGCCTTAGCGGGAGCTCCTACAATGAGCAGTTCTTC
>NA|TRBJ1-1|TRBV11-3|15|NA
CASRSSQAGNTEAFF
TGTGCCAGCAGATCCTCTCAGGCTGGGAACACTGAAGCTTTCTTT
>TRBD1|TRBJ1-2|TRBV7-8|14|NA
CASSLGVTGSGYTF
TGTGCCAGCAGCTTAGGGGTGACAGGGTCGGGCTACACCTTC
>NA|TRBJ2-7|TRBV18|13|NA
CASSVRDGYEQYF
TGTGCCAGCTCAGTACGGGACGGCTACGAGCAGTACTTC
>TRBD1|TRBJ1-1|TRBV11-2|12|NA
CASSRDRTEAFF
TGTGCCAGCAGCCGGGACAGGACTGAAGCTTTCTTT
>TRBD1|TRBJ1-2|TRBV2|14|NA
CASSGQGSHYGYTF
TGTGCCAGCAGTGGACAGGGATCACACTATGGCTACACCTTC
>NA|TRBJ1-4|TRBV7-2|19|few
CASSFPRVGMFSTNEKLFF
TGTGCCAGCAGCTTCCCGCGGGTGGGAATGTTCTCAACTAATGAAAAACTGTTTTTT
>NA|TRBJ2-6|TRBV5-6|16|NA
CASSLVDPSGANVLTF
TGTGCCAGCAGCTTGGTCGACCCCTCCGGGGCCAACGTCCTGACTTTC
>NA|TRBJ1-2|TRBV7-2|17|medium-sized
CASSSFDGGLYNYGYTF
TGTGCCAGCAGCTCGTTTGACGGGGGACTCTATAACTATGGCTACACCTTC
>NA|TRBJ2-3|TRBV19|15|NA
CASSLGQGPTDTQYF
TGTGCCAGTAGCCTGGGGCAGGGTCCAACAGATACGCAGTATTTT
>NA|TRBJ2-3|TRBV19|15|NA
CASSIGSHGGDTQYF
TGTGCCAGTAGTATAGGGTCCCATGGCGGAGATACGCAGTATTTT
>TRBD1|TRBJ2-5|TRBV7-9|16|NA
CASSFQDRGTQETQYF
TGTGCCAGCAGCTTTCAGGACAGGGGGACTCAAGAGACCCAGTACTTC
>NA|TRBJ1-2|TRBV11-3|14|NA
CASSESPAEYGYTF
TGTGCCAGCAGCGAAAGCCCCGCGGAGTATGGCTACACCTTC
>NA|TRBJ1-2|TRBV6-4|15|NA
CASSDTPQGLGGYTF
TGTGCCAGCAGTGACACTCCACAGGGATTGGGTGGCTACACCTTC
>NA|TRBJ2-1|TRBV7-3|13|NA
CASSLTGYNEQFF
TGTGCCAGCAGCTTAACTGGGTACAATGAGCAGTTCTTC
>NA|TRBJ1-4|TRBV7-6|14|NA
CASSSQEVRGKLFF
TGTGCCAGCAGCTCTCAAGAGGTTAGAGGAAAACTGTTTTTT
>NA|TRBJ1-2|TRBV6-6|14|NA
CASTLGGWDYGYTF
TGTGCCAGCACCCTGGGAGGGTGGGACTATGGCTACACCTTC
>TRBD2|TRBJ2-7|TRBV28|15|NA
CASSPRTSGTYEQYF
TGTGCCAGCAGTCCCCGGACTAGCGGTACCTACGAGCAGTACTTC
>TRBD1|TRBJ2-5|TRBV28|14|medium-sized
CASSPPGTGETQYF
TGTGCCAGCAGTCCCCCCGGGACAGGAGAGACCCAGTACTTC
>TRBD1|TRBJ1-1|TRBV6-5|14|NA
CASRSQGASTEAFF
TGTGCCAGCAGATCTCAGGGGGCCAGCACTGAAGCTTTCTTT
>NA|TRBJ2-1|TRBV27|15|NA
CASSLVAHSYNEQFF
TGTGCCAGCAGTTTGGTAGCGCACTCCTACAATGAGCAGTTCTTC
>NA|TRBJ1-1|TRBV19|15|few
CASSIGPGLNTEAFF
TGTGCCAGTAGTATAGGTCCGGGCCTGAACACTGAAGCTTTCTTT
>NA|TRBJ1-1|TRBV9|14|NA
CASSVVGSNTEAFF
TGTGCCAGCAGCGTAGTCGGCTCGAACACTGAAGCTTTCTTT
>NA|TRBJ1-5|TRBV2|14|few
CASTKTGPNQPQHF
TGTGCCAGCACCAAGACAGGCCCCAATCAGCCCCAGCATTTT
>NA|TRBJ2-7|TRBV6-5|13|few
CASSSQLGYPMYF
TGTGCCAGCAGTTCCCAACTAGGCTATCCGATGTACTTC
>TRBD2|TRBJ2-3|TRBV6-1|16|NA
CASSEQVAGGTDTQYF
TGTGCCAGCAGTGAACAGGTAGCGGGAGGAACAGATACGCAGTATTTT
>TRBD2|TRBJ2-1|TRBV6-5|13|NA
CVSRTSGTYEQFF
TGTGTCTCTAGGACTAGCGGGACCTATGAGCAGTTCTTC
>TRBD2|TRBJ2-7|TRBV15|15|few
CATSRTGLAGREQYF
TGTGCCACCAGCAGAACGGGACTAGCGGGGCGAGAGCAGTACTTC
>NA|TRBJ2-2|TRBV7-9|16|NA
CASSSRSPSNTGELFF
TGTGCCAGCAGTTCTCGGTCTCCTTCGAACACCGGGGAGCTGTTTTTT
>TRBD1|TRBJ1-4|TRBV28|16|NA
CASSLMTGGDNEKLFF
TGTGCCAGCAGTTTGATGACAGGGGGTGATAATGAAAAACTGTTTTTT
>NA|TRBJ2-5|TRBV19|17|NA
CASSPPPRLGLQETQYF
TGTGCCAGTAGTCCGCCCCCCCGACTAGGGTTACAAGAGACCCAGTACTTC
>TRBD2|TRBJ2-7|TRBV14|15|NA
CASSQPGLAPWEQYF
TGTGCCAGCAGCCAACCGGGACTAGCTCCTTGGGAGCAGTACTTC
>NA|TRBJ2-6|TRBV10-3|17|few
CAISESGPNSGANVLTF
TGTGCCATCAGTGAGTCCGGACCGAACTCTGGGGCCAACGTCCTGACTTTC
>NA|TRBJ2-3|TRBV28|16|NA
CASSLYGGPRPDTQYF
TGTGCCAGCAGTTTATATGGCGGCCCAAGGCCAGATACGCAGTATTTT
>NA|TRBJ2-3|TRBV7-3|15|NA
CASSLLQGDADTQYF
TGTGCCAGCAGTTTACTACAGGGAGACGCAGATACGCAGTATTTT
>NA|TRBJ1-2|TRBV27|15|NA
CASSLAQGTVYGYTF
TGTGCCAGCAGTTTAGCGCAGGGTACGGTCTATGGCTACACCTTC
>TRBD2|TRBJ2-1|TRBV7-9|14|once
CASSTGTSGSEQFF
TGTGCCAGCAGCACCGGGACTAGCGGGAGTGAGCAGTTCTTC
>TRBD1|TRBJ1-1|TRBV5-1|14|NA
CASRPGQGNTEAFF
TGCGCCAGCAGACCGGGACAGGGGAACACTGAAGCTTTCTTT
>NA|TRBJ2-7|TRBV20-1|11|NA
CSAQGKGEQYF
TGCAGTGCGCAAGGCAAGGGGGAGCAGTACTTC
>TRBD1|TRBJ2-5|TRBV5-6|14|NA
CASSHRGRRGAQYF
TGTGCCAGCAGCCACAGGGGCCGCAGAGGGGCCCAGTACTTC
>TRBD2|TRBJ2-7|TRBV19|17|once
CASTMAWSVAGFYEQYF
TGTGCCAGTACCATGGCGTGGTCGGTAGCGGGATTCTACGAGCAGTACTTC
>NA|TRBJ2-5|TRBV10-3|12|NA
CAIAEYQETQYF
TGTGCCATCGCGGAGTACCAAGAGACCCAGTACTTC
>NA|TRBJ2-1|TRBV7-8|13|once
CASSKVLVNEQFF
TGTGCCAGCAGCAAGGTGCTAGTGAATGAGCAGTTCTTC
>NA|TRBJ2-3|TRBV7-2|14|NA
CASSLAGGTDTQYF
TGTGCCAGCAGCTTAGCGGGCGGGACAGATACGCAGTATTTT
>NA|TRBJ1-2|TRBV19|14|NA
CASSILGNLRGYTF
TGTGCCAGTAGTATCTTGGGAAACTTGAGGGGCTACACCTTC
>NA|TRBJ1-5|TRBV6-6|15|NA
CASSYGGNSNQPQHF
TGTGCCAGCAGTTACGGCGGAAATAGCAATCAGCCCCAGCATTTT
>NA|TRBJ1-2|TRBV6-5|13|NA
CASMKQGSYGYTF
TGTGCCAGCATGAAGCAGGGCTCATATGGCTACACCTTC
>TRBD1|TRBJ1-1|TRBV27|17|NA
CASSSRMTGGMNTEAFF
TGTGCCAGCAGTTCCCGGATGACAGGGGGCATGAACACTGAAGCTTTCTTT
>NA|TRBJ2-3|TRBV2|14|NA
CASTGRGLTDTQYF
TGTGCCAGCACTGGCAGGGGCCTCACAGATACGCAGTATTTT
>TRBD1|TRBJ1-5|TRBV27|15|NA
CASSLGTGYDQPQHF
TGTGCCAGCAGTTTAGGGACAGGGTACGATCAGCCCCAGCATTTT